A selection of T cell receptor beta chains follows, all from one sample in a study of blood T cells in healthy people across ages. TCRdb re-analysed the 5' RACE reads in MiXCR, keeping a single row per CDR3 protein. The sample yields some 860,000 distinct CDR3 sequences, just over 55% seen once. Sequences were obtained from blood. All receptors come from a man aged 40-50 years in good health. The conserved cysteine and the conserved F or W are not part of the CDR3 here. Fields, in order: CDR3 length, V gene, J gene, CDR3 protein.

cdr3_length: 13; v_call: TRBV7-2; j_call: TRBJ2-1; cdr3_aa: ASSVLAGAHNEQF
cdr3_length: 11; v_call: TRBV4-1; j_call: TRBJ2-5; cdr3_aa: ASWGFSHNEQY
cdr3_length: 15; v_call: TRBV11-2; j_call: TRBJ1-4; cdr3_aa: ASSGLQRTGGGEKLF
cdr3_length: 16; v_call: TRBV5-1; j_call: TRBJ1-6; cdr3_aa: ASSLEPGGRAYNSPLH
cdr3_length: 13; v_call: TRBV27; j_call: TRBJ1-1; cdr3_aa: ASGNWGGRGTEAF
cdr3_length: 13; v_call: TRBV25-1; j_call: TRBJ1-2; cdr3_aa: ASSEFKGAVYGYT
cdr3_length: 13; v_call: TRBV20-1; j_call: TRBJ2-3; cdr3_aa: SVKKRILSTDTQY
cdr3_length: 11; v_call: TRBV12-3/TRBV12-4; j_call: TRBJ2-7; cdr3_aa: ASEAGSSYEQY
cdr3_length: 11; v_call: TRBV6-6; j_call: TRBJ2-3; cdr3_aa: ASSYRQTDTQY
cdr3_length: 13; v_call: TRBV6-2/TRBV6-3; j_call: NA; cdr3_aa: ASSLWTGGQGEQY
cdr3_length: 12; v_call: TRBV14; j_call: TRBJ2-3; cdr3_aa: ASSQTGGGDTQY
cdr3_length: 13; v_call: TRBV12-3/TRBV12-4; j_call: TRBJ2-3; cdr3_aa: ASSFRVLGTDTQY
cdr3_length: 13; v_call: TRBV7-9; j_call: TRBJ2-3; cdr3_aa: ASSFSSWSTDTQY
cdr3_length: 12; v_call: TRBV3-1; j_call: TRBJ2-5; cdr3_aa: ASSLNGRQETQY